These 6 T cell receptor beta chains share one sample of origin, sequenced in a study of T cell responses to AZD1222 COVID-19 vaccine. Assay used: immunoSEQ multiplex PCR; TCRdb lists only in-frame clones, some missing. This sample yields about 160,000 clones, of which about 90% are seen a single time; approximately 1.9% belongs to the top ten. Source: peripheral blood, taken on day 0 of AZD1222 vaccination. These receptors were taken from an adult in good health.

This clone was seen a few times. The V gene is TRBV30, the J gene TRBJ1-5; tentative D call: TRBD1 (6 bases). V was clipped by 4 bases and J by 7 bases, with 14 bases between them. CDR3 size: 13 residues. The germline V gene encodes CDR1 GTSNPN and CDR2 SVGIG (reference sequence). This CDR3 reads CAWNEEGEQPQHF. Written as DNA, the CDR3 is TGTGCCTGGAATGAGGAGGGGGAGCAGCCCCAGCATTTT.

The chain uses TRBV11-2 and TRBJ2-7; 7 bases are shared with TRBD1. The CDR3 has 14 residues. Looked up from germline, CDR1 is SGHAT and CDR2 is FQNNGV. V dropped 5 bases and J dropped 3; count of bases not matched to a gene: 7. CDR3 region: CASSEGTAYYEQYF. The CDR3 nucleotides read TGTGCCAGCAGCGAAGGGACAGCCTACTACGAGCAGTACTTC.

The chain employs TRBV15 and TRBJ1-1; D possibly corresponds to TRBD1 (6 bases). The CDR3 spans 16 residues. The germline gives CDR1 LNHNV, CDR2 YYDKDF (reference sequence). Between the trimmed V and J ends, which lost 0 bases and 5 bases, there was a span of 16 bases. Written as DNA, the CDR3 is TGTGCCACCAGCAGAGATGCTCGCCAGGGGAGAACTGAAGCTTTCTTT. Translation gives CATSRDARQGRTEAFF.

The rearrangement uses TRBV2 and TRBJ1-2; 7 positions match TRBD1. This CDR3 is 14 amino acids long. With V trimmed by 6 bases and J by 3 bases, 7 bases remained unmatched. CDR1 SNHLY and CDR2 FYNNEI come from the germline V gene. In DNA form, the CDR3 reads TGTGCCAGCAGGGAAAGACAGGGCTACTATGGCTACACCTTC. Its protein product is CASRERQGYYGYTF.

The V and J genes are TRBV9 and TRBJ1-5; D is uncertain. Germline V CDR1 and CDR2: SGDLS, YYNGEE. Trimming left V 4 bases short and J 2 bases short, with 10 bases between. The CDR3 extends over 14 amino acids. CDR3 bases: TGTGCCAGCAGCCCCGGAATGGGCAATCAGCCCCAGCATTTT. Its translation: CASSPGMGNQPQHF.

The rearrangement links TRBV28 to TRBJ2-3; TRBD1 might be the D (5 bases). The ends were cut back, 6 bases at V and 8 bases at J, with 9 bases in the middle. Germline CDR1 reads MDHEN; CDR2 reads SYDVKM. The CDR3 length is 11 residues. CDR3 nucleotide sequence: TGTGCCAGCAGCTCAAGGGGTACGCAGTATTTT. Its translation is CASSSRGTQYF.